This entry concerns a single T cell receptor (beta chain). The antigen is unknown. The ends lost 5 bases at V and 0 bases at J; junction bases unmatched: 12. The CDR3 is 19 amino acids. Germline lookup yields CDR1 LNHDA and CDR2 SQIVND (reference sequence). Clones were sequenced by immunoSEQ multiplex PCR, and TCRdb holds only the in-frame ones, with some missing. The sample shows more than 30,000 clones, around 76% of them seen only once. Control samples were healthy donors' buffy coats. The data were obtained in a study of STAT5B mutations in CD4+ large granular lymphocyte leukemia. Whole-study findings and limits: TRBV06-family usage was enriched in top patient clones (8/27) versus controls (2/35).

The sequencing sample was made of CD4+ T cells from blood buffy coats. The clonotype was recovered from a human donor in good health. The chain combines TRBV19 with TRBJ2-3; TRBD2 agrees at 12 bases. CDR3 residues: CASSPTSGGHLGSTDTQYF. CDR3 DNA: TGTGCCAGTAGTCCTACTAGCGGGGGGCACCTTGGCAGCACAGATACGCAGTATTTT.